The 26 T cell receptor beta chains below come from one sample, sequenced in a study of blood T cell repertoires in COVID-19. This table comes from immunoSEQ multiplex PCR, and its TCRdb copy is limited to in-frame clones, with some not included. This sample has approximately 240,000 clones, with about 90% found just once. The sequencing input was peripheral blood. These receptors all stem from a woman in her twenties or thirties who had recovered from COVID-19.

This clone was observed a handful of times. This sequence joins TRBV5-1 and TRBJ1-1, with TRBD1 matching 7 bases. Germline trimming cut 3 bases from V and 0 bases from J; bases unmatched to any gene: 8. The CDR3 runs 16 residues. Per the germline V gene, CDR1 is SGHRS and CDR2 is YFSETQ. The CDR3 bases are TGCGCCAGCAGCTCCGCGGCAGGGGGTATGAACACTGAAGCTTTCTTT. Amino acid sequence: CASSSAAGGMNTEAFF. Full variable domain (rest looked up from reference TRBV5-1 and TRBJ1-1): KAGVTQTPRYLIKTRGQQVTLSCSPISGHRSVSWYQQTPGQGLQFLFEYFSETQRNKGNFPGRFSGRQFSNSRSEMNVSTLELGDSALYLCASSSAAGGMNTEAFFGQGTRLTVV.

This chain connects TRBV27 to TRBJ1-2, with a weak D call TRBD1 (6 bases). The ends were cut back, 8 bases at V and 4 bases at J, with 14 bases in the middle. This CDR3 spans 13 amino acids. The germline V gene encodes CDR1 MNHEY and CDR2 SMNVEV (reference sequence). The CDR3 bases are TGTGCCAGCGGGGGCCGTCCACCCTATGGCTACACCTTC. Its protein product is CASGGRPPYGYTF.

The rearrangement links TRBV5-1 to TRBJ2-5; weak D call: TRBD2 (6 bases). Germline assignment: CDR1 SGHRS and CDR2 YFSETQ. Trimming took 0 bases from V and 3 from J, leaving 9 bases between them. The CDR3 length is 14 residues. The CDR3 reads CASSLVGGEETQYF. The CDR3 DNA reads TGCGCCAGCAGCTTGGTTGGAGGGGAAGAGACCCAGTACTTC.

V is TRBV7-2 and J is TRBJ1-1, with 12 positions matching TRBD1. V lost 5 bases and J lost 6; bases outside the gene matches: 7. From germline, CDR1 is SGHTA and CDR2 FQGNSA. The CDR3 is 15 residues long. The DNA of the CDR3 is TGTGCCAGCAGCGAAAGCGGGACAGGGGGCTCTGAAGCTTTCTTT. As protein: CASSESGTGGSEAFF.

The CDR3 spells CASSVADTLEAFF. The CDR3 coding sequence is TGTGCCAGCAGCGTCGCGGACACCCTTGAAGCTTTCTTT. V usage is TRBV9 and J usage is TRBJ1-1; weak D call: TRBD1 (5 bases). The germline V gene has CDR1 SGDLS and CDR2 YYNGEE. The CDR3 length is 13 residues. V gave up 2 bases and J gave up 7 bases, with 12 bases separating them.

The chain has TRBV5-1 and TRBJ2-6, with no clear D. Germline lookup yields CDR1 SGHRS and CDR2 YFSETQ. Trimming took 4 bases from V and 0 from J, leaving 11 bases between them. This CDR3 contains 16 residues. The DNA of the CDR3 is TGCGCCAGCAGCGCCGATGACATCTCTGGGGCCAACGTCCTGACTTTC. Protein: CASSADDISGANVLTF.

The chain is built from TRBV30 and TRBJ1-2; D is undetermined. The CDR3 is 14 amino acids. Trimming left V 4 bases short and J 0 bases short, with 12 bases between. Germline values: CDR1 GTSNPN, CDR2 SVGIG (reference sequence). The DNA of the CDR3 is TGTGCCTGGACCGTGTCGTTAGCTAACTATGGCTACACCTTC. Translating gives CAWTVSLANYGYTF.

This chain connects TRBV5-1 to TRBJ2-2, with 8 nucleotides matching TRBD2. The CDR3 has 16 amino acids. Germline CDR1 reads SGHRS; CDR2 reads YFSETQ. J lost 5 bases, V lost 4 bases, and 10 bases had no gene match. CDR3 residues: CASSPGLAALTGELFF. The CDR3 nucleotides read TGCGCCAGCAGCCCAGGACTAGCTGCATTGACCGGGGAGCTGTTTTTT.

V and J are TRBV21-1 and TRBJ2-7; TRBD2 is the table's D call and was not checked against the DNA. TRBV21-1 is a documented pseudogene. CDR3 length equals 13 residues. CDR3 coding DNA: TGTGCCAGCCAGCGAGGTCGTCCTTACGAGCAGTACTTC. Residues: CASQRGRPYEQYF.

The chain is built from TRBV3-1 (or the pseudogene TRBV3-2) and TRBJ2-2, with TRBD1 identical over 7 bases. CDR3 size: 17 residues. Germline V CDR1 and CDR2: LGHDT, YNNKEL (reference sequence). J lost 1 base, V lost 4 bases, and 9 bases had no gene match. In DNA form, the CDR3 reads TGTGCCAGCAGCCTGCCTCTACAGGGGCTGAACACCGGGGAGCTGTTTTTT. Protein product: CASSLPLQGLNTGELFF.

This clone has just a few counts. The chain uses TRBV4-1 and TRBJ1-6; D unresolved. The CDR3 is made up of 12 amino acids. Trimming shortened V by 3 bases and J by 6 bases, and 3 bases separated the two germline ends. CDR1 is MGHRA, CDR2 YSYEKL, per germline. Written as DNA, the CDR3 is TGCGCCAGCAGCCACAGTAATTCACCCCTCCACTTT. As protein: CASSHSNSPLHF.

This chain joins TRBV5-1 and TRBJ2-3, with 7 bases lining up with TRBD2. The V segment lost 7 bases and the J segment 1 base; nucleotides outside the gene matches: 6. Germline assignment: CDR1 SGHRS and CDR2 YFSETQ. The CDR3 contains 14 residues. CDR3 amino acids: CASQLRGGTDTQYF. CDR3 nucleotides: TGCGCCAGCCAACTACGGGGGGGCACAGATACGCAGTATTTT.

The gene calls are TRBV4-1 and TRBJ2-7, with 8 bases identical to TRBD1. V was pared by 0 bases and J by 3 bases, with 1 base of the junction left unmatched. From germline, CDR1 is MGHRA and CDR2 YSYEKL. This CDR3 is 14 amino acids long. The CDR3, as DNA: TGCGCCAGCAGCCAAGACAGGGGGCTCTACGAGCAGTACTTC. This codes for CASSQDRGLYEQYF.

About this clone: The sample has other DNA sequences that encode this CDR3 too. This chain uses TRBV5-6 with TRBJ2-7; D call uncertain. CDR1 and CDR2 (germline): SGHDT, YYEEEE. The CDR3 spans 12 residues. Trimming took 4 bases from V and 3 from J, leaving 8 bases between them. CDR3 sequence reads: CASSPRGYEQYF. The CDR3 DNA follows: TGTGCCAGCAGCCCCCGCGGCTACGAGCAGTACTTC.

The CDR3 spells CASSPGQMRREKLFF. DNA for the CDR3: TGTGCCAGCAGCCCGGGACAGATGCGACGTGAAAAACTGTTTTTT. The V gene is TRBV7-3, the J gene TRBJ1-4; 7 positions match TRBD1. The J segment lost 7 bases and the V segment lost 5 bases, leaving 10 bases of the junction unmatched. The germline gives CDR1 SGHTA, CDR2 FQGTGA. CDR3 length equals 15 residues.

V and J are TRBV4-3 and TRBJ2-5, with 9 nucleotides matching TRBD2. V lost 0 bases and J lost 5; bases outside the gene matches: 7. Germline CDR1 reads LGHNA; CDR2 reads YSLEER. The CDR3 runs 16 residues. The DNA for the CDR3 is TGCGCCAGCAGCCAAGACCAGCGGGGGGACCGGGAGACCCAGTACTTC. Its translation: CASSQDQRGDRETQYF.

V and J are TRBV9 and TRBJ2-2; TRBD2 is a possible D gene (6 bases). V dropped 0 bases and J dropped 5 bases, with 11 bases sitting between them. The germline CDR1 and CDR2 sequences are SGDLS and YYNGEE. CDR3 size: 15 residues. The CDR3 DNA sequence: TGTGCCAGCAGCGTAGCCGGGACTCCAACCGGGGAGCTGTTTTTT. It translates to CASSVAGTPTGELFF.

Here the CDR3 reads CASSGLAGGGADTQYF. For the CDR3, the DNA is TGTGCCAGCAGTGGACTAGCGGGGGGCGGGGCAGATACGCAGTATTTT. The gene calls are TRBV25-1 and TRBJ2-3; 13 nucleotides line up with TRBD2. V lost 4 bases and J lost 4; bases outside the gene matches: 5. The CDR3 spans 16 residues. Germline V CDR1 and CDR2: MGHDK, SYGVNS.

The chain carries TRBV7-9 and TRBJ1-6, with 8 nucleotides matching TRBD1. The CDR3 sequence is 16 residues long. Germline V gene sequence: CDR1 SEHNR, CDR2 FQNEAQ (reference sequence). Trimming at V came to 4 bases and at J to 9 bases, leaving 11 bases not matched to a gene. The CDR3 loop reads CASSSLDRERGSPLHF. Written as DNA, the CDR3 is TGTGCCAGCAGCTCTTTGGACAGGGAGAGGGGTTCACCCCTCCACTTT.

CDR3 nucleotide sequence: TGTGCCAGCAGCTTAAATCGGGGTAGCACAGATACGCAGTATTTT. Its protein is CASSLNRGSTDTQYF. J is TRBJ2-3 and V is TRBV7-3; D may be TRBD2 (5 bases). Trimming stripped 1 base from V and 0 bases from J, with 8 bases between. Germline loops: CDR1 SGHTA, CDR2 FQGTGA. The CDR3 is 15 residues long. Full variable domain (rest looked up from reference TRBV7-3 and TRBJ2-3): GAGVSQTPSNKVTEKGKYVELRCDPISGHTALYWYRQSLGQGPEFLIYFQGTGAADDSGLPNDRFFAVRPEGSVSTLKIQRTERGDSAVYLCASSLNRGSTDTQYFGPGTRLTVL.

The chain recombines TRBV7-2 with TRBJ2-3; 8 bases are a match to TRBD2. The V gene end was trimmed by 3 bases and the J gene end by 4 bases; junction bases not matched to a gene: 18. CDR1 and CDR2 from the germline V gene are SGHTA and FQGNSA. The CDR3 is made up of 19 amino acids. CDR3 nucleotide sequence: TGTGCCAGCAGCTTTCCCGGGAGGGGCAGGGGTGATGGTGCAGATACGCAGTATTTT. This translates into CASSFPGRGRGDGADTQYF.

The chain combines TRBV5-1 with TRBJ1-4; 7 bases agree with TRBD1. Germline CDR1 SGHRS, CDR2 YFSETQ. V was clipped by 4 bases and J by 0 bases; unmatched bases: 6. This CDR3 region has 16 residues. The DNA of the CDR3 is TGCGCCAGCAGCGAGACCGGGACAGCAACTAATGAAAAACTGTTTTTT. Protein: CASSETGTATNEKLFF. Variable domain in full (rest from reference TRBV5-1 and TRBJ1-4): KAGVTQTPRYLIKTRGQQVTLSCSPISGHRSVSWYQQTPGQGLQFLFEYFSETQRNKGNFPGRFSGRQFSNSRSEMNVSTLELGDSALYLCASSETGTATNEKLFFGSGTQLSVL.

The chain carries TRBV3-1 (or the pseudogene TRBV3-2) and TRBJ2-1; D is possibly TRBD1 (6 bases). V gave up 3 bases and J gave up 2 bases, with 14 bases separating them. The CDR3 spans 16 residues. CDR1 is LGHDT, CDR2 YNNKEL, per germline (reference sequence). The chain's CDR3 is CASSHDARGTYNEQFF. In DNA, the CDR3 is TGTGCCAGCAGCCACGACGCCAGGGGCACCTACAATGAGCAGTTCTTC.

This chain uses TRBV18 with TRBJ2-1, with TRBD2 matching 12 bases. The CDR3 covers 16 residues. Trimming took 1 base from V and 6 from J; bases not matched to a gene: 4. Germline values: CDR1 KGHSH, CDR2 LQKENI. CDR3 in DNA: TGTGCCAGCTCACCACTCACTAGCGGGGGGCTCAATGAGCAGTTCTTC. Protein: CASSPLTSGGLNEQFF.

The chain has TRBV19 and TRBJ1-3; D call uncertain. The CDR3 contains 14 residues. Trimming shortened V by 11 bases and J by 3 bases, and 17 bases separated the two germline ends. Per the germline V gene, CDR1 is LNHDA and CDR2 is SQIVND (reference sequence). CDR3 in amino acids: CASTPGIGGNTIYF. In nucleotides, the CDR3 is TGTGCCTCAACCCCGGGGATTGGTGGAAACACCATATATTTT.

The chain uses TRBV5-1 and TRBJ2-5; 12 bases match TRBD2. Germline V gene sequence: CDR1 SGHRS, CDR2 YFSETQ. CDR3 length equals 15 residues. V gave up 2 bases and J gave up 3 bases; unmatched junction bases: 2. Here the CDR3 DNA reads TGCGCCAGCAGCTTATGGACTAGCGGGGAAGAGACCCAGTACTTC. Encoded protein: CASSLWTSGEETQYF.